The 26 T cell receptor beta chains presented below share a single source sample, sequenced in a study of cytomegalovirus exposure and HLA in healthy donors. Both 60 Vbeta primers and 13 Jbeta primers went into the PCR. Only in-frame clones appear in the TCRdb table, and some are missing; sequencing was by immunoSEQ multiplex PCR. The table has approximately 110,000 clones, roughly 71% seen once; the top ten hold about 8.3%. Specimen: PBMCs. The receptors come from a man aged 18 to 35 in good health and CMV-seropositive.

The V call is TRBV15, the J call TRBJ2-1; D remains unclear. V dropped 3 bases and J dropped 5 bases, with 14 bases sitting between them. The CDR3 has 15 amino acids. The germline gives CDR1 LNHNV, CDR2 YYDKDF (reference sequence). The CDR3 sequence: CATSSRYNPHNEQFF. The CDR3 DNA reads as TGTGCCACCAGCAGCCGGTATAACCCGCACAATGAGCAGTTCTTC.

This clone showed up many times. The V gene is TRBV7-3, the J gene TRBJ1-1; unclear D gene. CDR1 SGHTA and CDR2 FQGTGA come from the germline V gene. CDR3 length: 14 amino acids. V lost 2 bases and J lost 4, with 11 bases in between. CDR3 amino acids: CASSLGQPITEAFF. The CDR3 DNA reads TGTGCCAGCAGCTTAGGGCAACCGATCACTGAAGCTTTCTTT.

The rearrangement links TRBV14 to TRBJ1-1; tentative D call: TRBD1 (6 bases). Germline CDR1 SGHDN, CDR2 FVKESK. V was cut by 4 bases and J by 2 bases, with 14 bases left in between. The CDR3 totals 15 residues. The CDR3 DNA reads TGTGCCAGCAGCCTCAACGCAGGGGACAACACTGAAGCTTTCTTT. Translation: CASSLNAGDNTEAFF.

This clone showed up just a few times. V is TRBV10-3 and J is TRBJ2-3; TRBD1 is a possible D gene (8 bases). This CDR3 has 14 amino acids. V lost 5 bases and J lost 3, with 12 bases in between. The germline V gene has CDR1 ENHRY and CDR2 SYGVKD. The CDR3 DNA is TGTGCCATCAGTACAGGGGGAGGGACAGATACGCAGTATTTT. Translating gives CAISTGGGTDTQYF.

This chain links TRBV2 with TRBJ2-1, with D possibly matching TRBD1 (6 bases). V lost 8 bases to trimming and J lost 0 bases, with 11 bases between them. The CDR3 consists of 14 residues. Germline V gene sequence: CDR1 SNHLY, CDR2 FYNNEI. CDR3 sequence: CASGGSSSYNEQFF. The CDR3, as DNA: TGTGCCAGCGGGGGCTCCAGCTCCTACAATGAGCAGTTCTTC. Full variable domain (remainder filled in from reference TRBV2 and TRBJ2-1): EPEVTQTPSHQVTQMGQEVILRCVPISNHLYFYWYRQILGQKVEFLVSFYNNEISEKSEIFDDQFSVERPDGSNFTLKIRSTKLEDSAMYFCASGGSSSYNEQFFGPGTRLTVL.

V and J are TRBV11-2 and TRBJ2-7; unclear D gene. In germline, CDR1 is SGHAT, CDR2 FQNNGV. This CDR3 is 15 amino acids long. The V end lost 3 bases, the J end lost 1 base, and 13 bases lay between the germline ends. The chain's CDR3 is CASSLSLDLSYEQYV. The CDR3 nucleotides read TGTGCCAGCAGCTTGTCCCTAGATTTATCCTACGAGCAGTACGTC.

The V gene is TRBV19, the J gene TRBJ1-1; 9 positions agree with TRBD1. The CDR3 is 16 amino acids. Germline CDR1 reads LNHDA; CDR2 reads SQIVND (reference sequence). J was trimmed by 1 base and V by 3 bases; bases with no gene match: 6. CDR3 coding DNA: TGTGCCAGTAGTATTAGGACAGGGGCCAAGAACACTGAAGCTTTCTTT. Translating it yields CASSIRTGAKNTEAFF.

The chain has TRBV5-1 and TRBJ2-3; a possible D gene is TRBD2 (6 bases). The CDR3 is made up of 16 amino acids. Germline V gene lookup returns CDR1 SGHRS and CDR2 YFSETQ. V shed 0 bases and J shed 1 base, with 12 bases lying between them. CDR3 bases: TGCGCCAGCAGCTTGGAACGGGGGAGAGGCACAGATACGCAGTATTTT. It encodes CASSLERGRGTDTQYF.

The rearrangement uses TRBV15 and TRBJ1-4; D is undetermined. The V gene's germline CDR1 is LNHNV and CDR2 YYDKDF (reference sequence). The CDR3 totals 14 residues. V lost 2 bases to trimming and J lost 5 bases, with 9 bases between them. The CDR3 sequence is CATSRTTGNEKLFF. DNA of the CDR3: TGTGCCACCAGCAGAACAACGGGGAATGAAAAACTGTTTTTT.

This chain joins TRBV5-6 and TRBJ1-5, with no clear D. Germline assignment: CDR1 SGHDT and CDR2 YYEEEE. The ends were cut back, 1 base at V and 5 bases at J, with 7 bases in the middle. The CDR3 length is 13 residues. The DNA for the CDR3 is TGTGCCAGCAGCTTGATCGGGGATCAGCCCCAGCATTTT. Translated, it gives CASSLIGDQPQHF.

This chain joins TRBV10-3 and TRBJ1-1, with 9 bases aligning to TRBD1. Germline values: CDR1 ENHRY, CDR2 SYGVKD. CDR3 length: 13 amino acids. V was pared by 8 bases and J by 4 bases, with 5 bases of the junction left unmatched. CDR3 amino acids: CAIGGQGSTEAFF. The DNA for the CDR3 is TGTGCCATCGGAGGACAGGGGAGCACTGAAGCTTTCTTT.

This chain connects TRBV10-3 to TRBJ2-3; 8 bases are a match to TRBD1. Per germline, CDR1 ENHRY and CDR2 SYGVKD. This CDR3 is built from 15 residues. V was clipped by 4 bases and J by 1 base; unmatched bases: 4. This CDR3 reads CAISATGGGTDTQYF. The CDR3 coding sequence is TGTGCCATCAGTGCCACAGGGGGAGGCACAGATACGCAGTATTTT.

J is TRBJ1-3 and V is TRBV4-2, with a possible D match to TRBD1 (5 bases). The CDR3 has 16 amino acids. V lost 2 bases to trimming and J lost 4 bases, with 15 bases between them. Germline assignment: CDR1 LGHNA and CDR2 YNFKEQ. The CDR3 nucleotides read TGTGCCAGCAGCCAAAGATATCGGCCAGGGGGAAACACCATATATTTT. As protein: CASSQRYRPGGNTIYF.

V usage is TRBV11-2 and J usage is TRBJ1-6; a possible D gene is TRBD1 (5 bases). The CDR3 sequence is 18 residues long. Germline assignment: CDR1 SGHAT and CDR2 FQNNGV. Trimming stripped 5 bases from V and 3 bases from J, with 20 bases between. This CDR3 is CASSNSGGGLIYNSPLHF. The CDR3, as DNA: TGTGCCAGCAGCAACTCTGGGGGGGGACTGATCTATAATTCACCCCTCCACTTT. The complete variable domain, with remaining parts taken from reference TRBV11-2 and TRBJ1-6, reads EAGVAQSPRYKIIEKRQSVAFWCNPISGHATLYWYQQILGQGPKLLIQFQNNGVVDDSQLPKDRFSAERLKGVDSTLKIQPAKLEDSAVYLCASSNSGGGLIYNSPLHFGNGTRLTVT.

This rearrangement joins TRBV18 to TRBJ1-5, with TRBD1 as a possible D gene (6 bases). V dropped 5 bases and J dropped 5 bases, with 16 bases sitting between them. Per germline, CDR1 KGHSH and CDR2 LQKENI. The CDR3 loop spans 15 amino acids. CDR3 bases: TGTGCCAGCTCATCTGGACAGCCAACCTATCAGCCCCAGCATTTT. This encodes CASSSGQPTYQPQHF.

The genes are TRBV29-1 and TRBJ2-1, with 8 bases aligning to TRBD1. There are 14 residues in the CDR3. Germline V lookup: CDR1 SQVTM, CDR2 ANQGSEA. V gave up 3 bases and J gave up 1 base; unmatched junction bases: 2. CDR3 in DNA: TGCAGCGTTGACGACAGGGGATCCTACAATGAGCAGTTCTTC. Translating it yields CSVDDRGSYNEQFF.

V is TRBV5-1 and J is TRBJ1-4; 7 nucleotides align to TRBD1. This CDR3 is 15 amino acids long. J gave up 8 bases and V 1 base, and 8 bases lay outside the gene matches. Germline CDR1 SGHRS, CDR2 YFSETQ. This CDR3 is CASSLRQGRREKLFF. The DNA for the CDR3 is TGCGCCAGCAGCTTGCGACAGGGCCGTAGGGAAAAACTGTTTTTT.

This sequence joins TRBV11-2 and TRBJ1-1; 10 bases are a match to TRBD1. V lost 4 bases, J lost 11 bases, and 4 bases stayed unmatched. This CDR3 has 12 residues. Per germline, CDR1 SGHAT and CDR2 FQNNGV. Here the CDR3 DNA reads TGTGCCAGCAGCTCAGACAGGGGGCTGGCTTTCTTT. Translated: CASSSDRGLAFF. Combining the CDR3 with reference TRBV11-2 and TRBJ1-1 gives the whole variable domain EAGVAQSPRYKIIEKRQSVAFWCNPISGHATLYWYQQILGQGPKLLIQFQNNGVVDDSQLPKDRFSAERLKGVDSTLKIQPAKLEDSAVYLCASSSDRGLAFFGQGTRLTVV.

The chain couples TRBV6-6 to TRBJ2-7, with 9 nucleotides matching TRBD2. CDR3 length: 15 residues. V shed 0 bases, J shed 3 bases, and the junction held 3 bases outside the gene matches. CDR1 and CDR2 (germline): MNHNY, SVGAGI (reference sequence). The CDR3 nucleotides are TGTGCCAGCAGTTACTCGGCGGGGGGGATCTACGAGCAGTACGTC. It encodes CASSYSAGGIYEQYV.

This clone came up once. This chain uses TRBV29-1 with TRBJ2-1; tentative D call: TRBD1 (6 bases). The CDR3 totals 11 residues. Trimming took 4 bases from V and 6 from J, leaving 7 bases between them. The germline V gene has CDR1 SQVTM and CDR2 ANQGSEA. The CDR3 bases are TGCAGCGTTGGGACAGTCAATGAGCAGTTCTTC. This codes for CSVGTVNEQFF.

The chain carries TRBV4-2 and TRBJ1-5; D is unresolved. The CDR3 totals 18 residues. CDR1 and CDR2 from the germline V gene are LGHNA and YNFKEQ. The ends were cut back, 0 bases at V and 6 bases at J, with 21 bases in the middle. CDR3 loop: CASSQDLPIPGISQPQHF. CDR3 sequence (DNA): TGTGCCAGCAGCCAAGATCTCCCCATACCCGGGATCAGTCAGCCCCAGCATTTT.

This clone was counted between two and nine times. The chain joins TRBV28 to TRBJ1-1, with 8 positions matching TRBD1. Looked up from germline, CDR1 is MDHEN and CDR2 is SYDVKM. This CDR3 is 15 amino acids long. V shed 8 bases and J 6 bases; nucleotides not matched to a gene: 14. The CDR3 DNA reads TGTGCCAGCCAAAGTACAGGGGGAGGGGAAGCTGAAGCTTTCTTT. Translated: CASQSTGGGEAEAFF.

The chain is built from TRBV6-5 and TRBJ2-3; 8 nucleotides align to TRBD2. The ends lost 10 bases at V and 6 bases at J; junction bases unmatched: 12. The CDR3 is made up of 14 amino acids. Germline V gene data show CDR1 as MNHEY and CDR2 as SVGAGI. CDR3: CATRRRGAQDTQYF. DNA for the CDR3: TGTGCCACCAGGAGGCGGGGGGCGCAGGATACGCAGTATTTT.

The V and J genes are TRBV28 and TRBJ2-3, with 7 bases fitting TRBD1. Germline lookup yields CDR1 MDHEN and CDR2 SYDVKM. The CDR3 extends over 12 amino acids. After removal of 5 bases from V and 9 bases from J, the junction contained 5 bases not matched to a gene. In nucleotides, the CDR3 is TGTGCCAGCAGTACGGACAGGATAACGCAGTATTTT. Its translation: CASSTDRITQYF.

The chain has TRBV2 and TRBJ1-6; D is unclear. The V gene's germline CDR1 is SNHLY and CDR2 FYNNEI. Trimming removed 6 bases from V and 4 bases from J, with 7 bases in between. The CDR3 totals 13 residues. For the CDR3, the DNA is TGTGCCAGCAGCGGTCGATATAATTCACCCCTCCACTTT. The encoded protein is CASSGRYNSPLHF. The variable domain in full, with the rest retrieved from reference TRBV2 and TRBJ1-6, is EPEVTQTPSHQVTQMGQEVILRCVPISNHLYFYWYRQILGQKVEFLVSFYNNEISEKSEIFDDQFSVERPDGSNFTLKIRSTKLEDSAMYFCASSGRYNSPLHFGNGTRLTVT.

The gene calls are TRBV5-1 and TRBJ1-2; D unclear. V lost 0 bases, J lost 7 bases, and 7 bases lay in between. Germline V gives CDR1 SGHRS, CDR2 YFSETQ. The CDR3 length is 12 residues. CDR3 region: CASSLDFTGYTF. Here the CDR3 DNA reads TGCGCCAGCAGCTTGGACTTCACTGGCTACACCTTC.